The 32 T cell receptor beta chains listed next were all sequenced from one sample in a study of blood T cell repertoires in COVID-19. TCRdb's copy holds only in-frame clones and misses some; the assay was immunoSEQ multiplex PCR. The data hold approximately 200,000 clones, with about 84% observed a single time. The sequenced material came from peripheral blood. The receptors were gathered from a woman aged 25 to 39 with acute or convalescent COVID-19.

The chain links TRBV20-1 to TRBJ1-5; 12 bases are shared with TRBD1. Germline CDR1 DFQATT, CDR2 SNEGSKA (reference sequence). The CDR3 covers 17 residues. Losses at the gene ends were 8 bases for V and 1 base for J; bases not matched to a gene: 12. The CDR3 loop is CSSSGTGGLGSNQPQHF. The CDR3, as DNA: TGCAGTTCCAGTGGGACAGGGGGCCTCGGGAGCAATCAGCCCCAGCATTTT.

This chain links TRBV11-3 with TRBJ1-6; no firm D call. Germline V lookup: CDR1 SGHNT, CDR2 YENEEA. Trimming took 6 bases from V and 6 from J, leaving 9 bases between them. The CDR3 length is 13 residues. As DNA, the CDR3 is TGTGCCAGCAGTTCCGCGCCTAATTCACCCCTCCACTTT. This translates into CASSSAPNSPLHF.

This clone showed up just a few times. The chain carries TRBV28 and TRBJ1-5; 7 bases line up with TRBD1. Germline values: CDR1 MDHEN, CDR2 SYDVKM. This CDR3 has 17 amino acids. The V and J ends lost 6 bases and 0 bases, in that order; junction bases with no gene match: 11. Here the CDR3 reads CASSLRTGRFSNQPQHF. CDR3 DNA sequence: TGTGCCAGCAGCCTTAGGACAGGACGCTTTAGCAATCAGCCCCAGCATTTT.

The gene calls are TRBV11-1 and TRBJ2-7; no clear D gene. Germline CDR1 reads SGHAT; CDR2 reads FQDESV (reference sequence). The V gene lost 5 bases and the J gene lost 1 base, with 12 bases spanning the gap. The CDR3 has 14 amino acids. Here the CDR3 reads CASSPRSRSYEQYF. The CDR3 coding sequence is TGTGCCAGCAGCCCCCGCTCGCGGTCCTACGAGCAGTACTTC.

The chain combines TRBV27 with TRBJ2-1, with 10 bases identical to TRBD2. With V trimmed by 0 bases and J by 8 bases, 4 bases remained unmatched. CDR1 MNHEY and CDR2 SMNVEV come from the germline V gene (reference sequence). CDR3 length: 15 residues. The CDR3 coding sequence is TGTGCCAGCAGTTTATCTAGCGGGAGGCTCTATGAGCAGTTCTTC. Amino acids: CASSLSSGRLYEQFF.

The chain has TRBV28 and TRBJ1-3; D is unclear. This CDR3 region has 15 residues. CDR1 and CDR2 from the germline V gene are MDHEN and SYDVKM. V lost 4 bases and J lost 0, with 10 bases in between. The DNA for the CDR3 is TGTGCCAGCAGTTCCAGCGGGTACTCTGGAAACACCATATATTTT. Amino acids: CASSSSGYSGNTIYF.

V is TRBV19 and J is TRBJ2-5; D is perhaps TRBD1 (5 bases). Trimming removed 1 base from V and 0 bases from J, with 9 bases in between. Germline CDR1 reads LNHDA; CDR2 reads SQIVND (reference sequence). The CDR3 is 15 residues long. CDR3 in DNA: TGTGCCAGTAGTATAGGAGGACACAACCAAGAGACCCAGTACTTC. This codes for CASSIGGHNQETQYF.

The chain is built from TRBV5-1 and TRBJ1-1; maybe TRBD1 (5 bases). This CDR3 is 16 amino acids long. Trimming removed 2 bases at V and 0 bases at J, with 14 bases between. Looked up from germline, CDR1 is SGHRS and CDR2 is YFSETQ. As DNA, the CDR3 is TGCGCCAGCAGCTTAGTGGCAGGGTCGATGAACACTGAAGCTTTCTTT. Translating gives CASSLVAGSMNTEAFF.

The chain employs TRBV7-2 and TRBJ1-2; possibly TRBD1 for D (6 bases). V lost 5 bases to trimming and J lost 8 bases, with 15 bases between them. The CDR3 sequence is 13 residues long. Germline CDR1 and CDR2: SGHTA and FQGNSA. CDR3: CASSLGGAQGYTF. The CDR3 coding sequence is TGTGCCAGCAGCCTCGGGGGGGCACAGGGCTACACCTTC.

The chain's CDR3 is CATSRGDRVANEKLFF. DNA of the CDR3: TGTGCCACCAGCAGGGGCGACAGGGTCGCTAATGAAAAACTGTTTTTT. J is TRBJ1-4 and V is TRBV15, with 7 bases matching TRBD1. Trimming cost V 3 bases and J 3 bases; bases outside gene matches: 7. CDR1 is LNHNV and CDR2 is YYDKDF in the germline V gene (reference sequence). This CDR3 is built from 16 residues.

The J gene is TRBJ1-1, the V gene TRBV19, with D tentatively TRBD1 (5 bases). Germline values: CDR1 LNHDA, CDR2 SQIVND (reference sequence). Trimming removed 3 bases at V and 4 bases at J, with 12 bases between. This CDR3 has 14 residues. This CDR3 is CASSIQGSSTEAFF. The CDR3 nucleotides read TGTGCCAGTAGTATTCAGGGATCGAGCACTGAAGCTTTCTTT.

The V gene is TRBV18, the J gene TRBJ1-1; weak D call: TRBD1 (6 bases). The germline CDR1 and CDR2 sequences are KGHSH and LQKENI. V was shortened by 4 bases and J by 5 bases, with 14 bases between the two germline ends. The CDR3 spans 14 residues. CDR3 sequence: CASSQQGAGTEAFF. For the CDR3, the DNA is TGTGCCAGCTCACAACAGGGAGCGGGGACTGAAGCTTTCTTT.

About this clone itself: The identical CDR3 is also encoded by other nucleotide sequences in the sample. V and J are TRBV4-1 and TRBJ2-1; weak D call: TRBD2 (6 bases). Between the trimmed V and J ends, which lost 4 bases and 9 bases, there was a span of 13 bases. Germline V gene lookup returns CDR1 MGHRA and CDR2 YSYEKL. The CDR3 covers 13 residues. As DNA, the CDR3 is TGCGCCAGCAGCCTCAGGAGGGGCCCTGAGCAGTTCTTC. It is translated as CASSLRRGPEQFF.

The chain combines TRBV19 with TRBJ1-2, with no clear D. Germline V CDR1 and CDR2: LNHDA, SQIVND (reference sequence). The CDR3 totals 13 residues. Trimming took off 9 bases at V and 5 bases at J, with 16 bases between the two ends. CDR3 region: CASHPRGAYGYTF. The CDR3 coding sequence is TGTGCCAGCCATCCCCGGGGTGCGTATGGCTACACCTTC. Supplemented by reference TRBV19 and TRBJ1-2, the full variable domain reads DGGITQSPKYLFRKEGQNVTLSCEQNLNHDAMYWYRQDPGQGLRLIYYSQIVNDFQKGDIAEGYSVSREKKESFPLTVTSAQKNPTAFYLCASHPRGAYGYTFGSGTRLTVV.

V usage is TRBV28 and J usage is TRBJ1-1; 8 bases are a match to TRBD1. The CDR3 length is 12 residues. Germline V gives CDR1 MDHEN, CDR2 SYDVKM. V shed 10 bases, J shed 5 bases, and the junction held 6 bases outside the gene matches. CDR3 sequence reads: CATRTGGTEAFF. CDR3 DNA sequence: TGTGCCACCCGTACAGGGGGGACTGAAGCTTTCTTT.

The rearrangement joins TRBV4-3 to TRBJ2-7; 8 bases agree with TRBD2. Germline CDR1 reads LGHNA; CDR2 reads YSLEER. V gave up 1 base and J gave up 2 bases; unmatched junction bases: 4. CDR3 length: 15 amino acids. As DNA, the CDR3 is TGCGCCAGCAGCCAAGGTCTAGCGGGCGCCTACGAGCAGTACTTC. It yields the protein CASSQGLAGAYEQYF.

CDR3 coding DNA: TGTGCCAGCAGCCCATGGGCCTATGGCTACACCTTC. This gives the protein CASSPWAYGYTF. The chain joins TRBV11-2 to TRBJ1-2; the D is unclear. Between the trimmed V and J ends, which lost 5 bases and 4 bases, there was a span of 8 bases. The CDR3 loop spans 12 amino acids. CDR1 and CDR2 from the germline V gene are SGHAT and FQNNGV.

The chain uses TRBV12-3 or TRBV12-4 and TRBJ2-2; no firm D call. Between the trimmed V and J ends, which lost 5 bases and 7 bases, there was a span of 11 bases. The CDR3 has 13 residues. The CDR3 protein is CASSGTVDGELFF. CDR3 coding DNA: TGTGCCAGCAGTGGTACCGTAGACGGGGAGCTGTTTTTT.

The chain combines TRBV7-2 with TRBJ1-2; 8 nucleotides match TRBD1. J lost 5 bases, V lost 6 bases, and 5 bases had no gene match. Germline lookup yields CDR1 SGHTA and CDR2 FQGNSA. The CDR3 is 13 amino acids. The CDR3 DNA reads TGTGCCAGCAGGCCAGGGGGCCAGTATGGCTACACCTTC. It translates to CASRPGGQYGYTF.

The chain combines TRBV27 with TRBJ2-5, with TRBD2 identical over 10 bases. CDR3 size: 15 residues. The V and J ends lost 3 bases and 5 bases, in that order; junction bases with no gene match: 6. Germline lookup yields CDR1 MNHEY and CDR2 SMNVEV (reference sequence). The CDR3 spells CASSFSASGSETQYF. The CDR3 DNA is TGTGCCAGCAGTTTCTCGGCTAGCGGGAGTGAGACCCAGTACTTC.

This clone was counted a few times. The chain combines TRBV7-9 with TRBJ2-7; D may be TRBD1 (5 bases). Germline V gene sequence: CDR1 SEHNR, CDR2 FQNEAQ (reference sequence). V was cut by 6 bases and J by 3 bases, with 12 bases left in between. There are 13 residues in the CDR3. Here the CDR3 reads CASRPNQGYEQYF. The CDR3 nucleotides are TGTGCCAGCAGACCGAACCAGGGCTACGAGCAGTACTTC.

The V and J genes are TRBV11-2 and TRBJ2-2; D call uncertain. Trimming removed 1 base at V and 2 bases at J, with 8 bases between. From germline, CDR1 is SGHAT and CDR2 FQNNGV. The CDR3 is made up of 15 amino acids. The CDR3 bases are TGTGCCAGCAGCTTAGGCGACTTTAACACCGGGGAGCTGTTTTTT. It yields the protein CASSLGDFNTGELFF.

V is TRBV27 and J is TRBJ1-1; TRBD1 is a possible D gene (5 bases). Between the trimmed V and J ends, which lost 7 bases and 4 bases, there was a span of 19 bases. CDR1 and CDR2 (germline): MNHEY, SMNVEV (reference sequence). This CDR3 contains 15 residues. CDR3 coding DNA: TGTGCCAGCATTCCTGGGGCGAACGTGGGCACTGAAGCTTTCTTT. Translation: CASIPGANVGTEAFF.

In DNA form, the CDR3 reads TGTGCCAGCAGTTGGACACCGGGACAAACTAATCAGCCCCAGCATTTT. Its protein product is CASSWTPGQTNQPQHF. The chain has TRBV28 and TRBJ1-5; D may be TRBD1 (6 bases). This CDR3 comprises 16 residues. Germline CDR1 reads MDHEN; CDR2 reads SYDVKM. The germline V and J ends were trimmed by 4 bases and 4 bases, with 17 bases remaining between them.

As concerns this clone: A read error is likely, as this CDR3 ends without the conserved phenylalanine or tryptophan. The DNA is left out, because the CDR3 cannot be placed on it with certainty; the CDR3 is given as TCRdb lists it. The chain joins TRBV5-4 to TRBJ1-2; the DNA was not used to check the table's D call, TRBD1. Germline CDR1 and CDR2: SGHNT and YYREEE (reference sequence). From its first to its last residue, the CDR3 has 12 amino acids. The CDR3 sequence is CASSTMGTGSKI.

The gene calls are TRBV5-8 and TRBJ2-7, with 11 positions matching TRBD1. This CDR3 is built from 15 residues. Germline CDR1 reads SGHTS; CDR2 reads YDEGEE. Losses at the gene ends were 4 bases for V and 7 bases for J; bases not matched to a gene: 10. CDR3 sequence: CASSRFGQGALEQYF. CDR3 in DNA: TGTGCCAGCAGCAGGTTCGGACAGGGGGCGCTGGAGCAGTACTTC. The full variable domain, in which reference TRBV5-8 and TRBJ2-7 provide the parts outside the CDR3, is EAGVTQSPTHLIKTRGQQATLRCSPISGHTSVYWYQQALGLGLQFLLWYDEGEERNRGNFPPRFSGRQFPNYSSELNVNALELEDSALYLCASSRFGQGALEQYFGPGTRLTVT.

V and J are TRBV27 and TRBJ2-7; D might be TRBD1 (6 bases). Germline values: CDR1 MNHEY, CDR2 SMNVEV (reference sequence). Trimming left V 0 bases short and J 3 bases short, with 12 bases between. CDR3 size: 15 residues. The CDR3 coding sequence is TGTGCCAGCAGTTTATCGATACAGGGTTTCTACGAGCAGTACTTC. This translates into CASSLSIQGFYEQYF.

The chain combines TRBV30 with TRBJ2-7; 7 positions agree with TRBD1. Looked up from germline, CDR1 is GTSNPN and CDR2 is SVGIG (reference sequence). After removal of 3 bases from V and 7 bases from J, the junction contained 15 bases not matched to a gene. This CDR3 spans 15 amino acids. In DNA form, the CDR3 reads TGTGCCTGGAGACAGACAGGGAAACTGAGTGGAGAGCAGTACTTC. Protein: CAWRQTGKLSGEQYF.

The rearrangement links TRBV11-1 to TRBJ2-3; the D gene is possibly TRBD1 (5 bases). The CDR3 runs to 15 residues. Germline V CDR1 and CDR2: SGHAT, FQDESV (reference sequence). V was pared by 4 bases and J by 4 bases, with 15 bases between. The CDR3 coding sequence is TGTGCCAGCAGCTCCAGGGTCGATGAAGCAGATACGCAGTATTTT. Protein product: CASSSRVDEADTQYF.

This CDR3 reads CASSRAGGLFDEQYF. CDR3 nucleotides: TGTGCCAGCAGTAGAGCGGGGGGGCTATTCGACGAGCAGTACTTC. The rearrangement joins TRBV7-2 to TRBJ2-7; 10 bases line up with TRBD2. CDR1 is SGHTA and CDR2 is FQGNSA in the germline V gene. The CDR3 totals 15 residues. The J segment lost 5 bases and the V segment lost 6 bases, leaving 10 bases of the junction unmatched.

This clone showed up just once. This chain connects TRBV25-1 to TRBJ1-2; weak D call: TRBD1 (5 bases). From germline, CDR1 is MGHDK and CDR2 SYGVNS. This CDR3 is built from 14 residues. The V end was cut by 7 bases, the J end by 4 bases, with 16 bases between. In DNA form, the CDR3 reads TGTGCCAGCACCAAAGGAGGGGACCCCTATGGCTACACCTTC. Encoded protein: CASTKGGDPYGYTF.

The V call is TRBV19, the J call TRBJ1-1; 8 positions agree with TRBD1. The germline V gene encodes CDR1 LNHDA and CDR2 SQIVND (reference sequence). CDR3 length: 15 amino acids. The V segment lost 3 bases and the J segment 2 bases; nucleotides outside the gene matches: 5. This chain's CDR3 is CASSINRGFNTEAFF. In DNA form, the CDR3 reads TGTGCCAGTAGTATTAACAGGGGGTTCAACACTGAAGCTTTCTTT.